Listed here are 14 T cell receptor beta chains from one sample, sequenced in a study of blood T cell repertoires in COVID-19. Using immunoSEQ multiplex PCR, the repertoire was profiled, and TCRdb retains in-frame clones only, with some absent. This table has roughly 250,000 clones, over 75% appearing once. Sequencing used peripheral blood. Receptors originate from a human donor in a cohort sampled during active COVID-19.

This clone occurred many times. V usage is TRBV18 and J usage is TRBJ1-2; 9 bases align to TRBD1. Germline CDR1 reads KGHSH; CDR2 reads LQKENI. The CDR3 extends over 15 amino acids. Trimming at V came to 2 bases and at J to 5 bases, leaving 6 bases not matched to a gene. The CDR3 protein is CASSPGTGLRYGYTF. The DNA for the CDR3 is TGTGCCAGCTCACCAGGGACAGGGTTGCGGTATGGCTACACCTTC. Filled out from reference TRBV18 and TRBJ1-2, the complete variable domain reads NAGVMQNPRHLVRRRGQEARLRCSPMKGHSHVYWYRQLPEEGLKFMVYLQKENIIDESGMPKERFSAEFPKEGPSILRIQQVVRGDSAAYFCASSPGTGLRYGYTFGSGTRLTVV.

The chain combines TRBV28 with TRBJ1-1; D gene unclear. Trimming took 7 bases from V and 1 from J, leaving 7 bases between them. From germline, CDR1 is MDHEN and CDR2 SYDVKM. This CDR3 is 12 amino acids long. CDR3 residues: CASTTPNTEAFF. The CDR3 nucleotides are TGTGCCAGCACCACTCCGAACACTGAAGCTTTCTTT.

This clone was recorded a few times. The chain links TRBV15 to TRBJ2-3; 9 nucleotides match TRBD2. This CDR3 is built from 16 residues. V was pared by 0 bases and J by 6 bases, with 7 bases of the junction left unmatched. Looked up from germline, CDR1 is LNHNV and CDR2 is YYDKDF (reference sequence). The CDR3 DNA reads TGTGCCACCAGCAGAGATCGAGCGGGGGGATCGGATACGCAGTATTTT. Protein product: CATSRDRAGGSDTQYF.

The V gene is TRBV24-1, the J gene TRBJ1-2, with 7 bases identical to TRBD1. V lost 4 bases and J lost 8; bases outside the gene matches: 12. Germline loops: CDR1 KGHDR, CDR2 SFDVKD. The CDR3 runs 15 residues. This CDR3 reads CATSDRTTGLEGYTF. CDR3 in DNA: TGTGCCACCAGTGACCGTACGACAGGGTTGGAGGGCTACACCTTC.

CDR3 sequence reads: CASSPSGGRYNEQFF. The CDR3, as DNA: TGTGCCAGCAGTCCTAGCGGGGGGAGGTACAATGAGCAGTTCTTC. V is TRBV6-5 and J is TRBJ2-1; 11 bases are a match to TRBD2. The germline V gene encodes CDR1 MNHEY and CDR2 SVGAGI. CDR3 length equals 15 residues. After removal of 5 bases from V and 4 bases from J, the junction contained 4 bases not matched to a gene.

The genes are TRBV28 and TRBJ2-3; 8 bases line up with TRBD2. V lost 4 bases to trimming and J lost 8 bases; unmatched junction nucleotides: 11. There are 15 residues in the CDR3. Germline V lookup: CDR1 MDHEN, CDR2 SYDVKM. CDR3 sequence reads: CASSSGGVSDSTQYF. The CDR3 bases are TGTGCCAGCAGTTCCGGGGGGGTTTCAGATAGTACGCAGTATTTT.

The J gene is TRBJ2-7, the V gene TRBV6-5, with a weak D call TRBD1 (5 bases). Germline V gene data show CDR1 as MNHEY and CDR2 as SVGAGI. The ends were cut back, 6 bases at V and 3 bases at J, with 12 bases in the middle. This CDR3 region has 13 residues. CDR3 sequence reads: CASRRQQYYEQYF. The CDR3 region has the DNA TGTGCCAGCAGACGACAGCAATACTACGAGCAGTACTTC.

The chain has TRBV4-2 and TRBJ1-1; D not resolved. The germline V gene encodes CDR1 LGHNA and CDR2 YNFKEQ. The V gene lost 7 bases and the J gene lost 3 bases, with 12 bases spanning the gap. This CDR3 has 13 amino acids. For the CDR3, the DNA is TGTGCCAGCAAGTCGGAGGGCTACACTGAAGCTTTCTTT. As protein: CASKSEGYTEAFF.

The rearrangement links TRBV4-3 to TRBJ1-4; tentative D call: TRBD1 (5 bases). The germline V gene has CDR1 LGHNA and CDR2 YSLEER. The germline V and J ends were trimmed by 0 bases and 5 bases, with 10 bases remaining between them. The CDR3 consists of 15 residues. The CDR3 DNA reads as TGCGCCAGCAGCCAAGATTCGTACAGGAATGAAAAACTGTTTTTT. It codes for CASSQDSYRNEKLFF.

The V and J genes are TRBV9 and TRBJ2-7, with 8 bases that match TRBD2. Germline V gene sequence: CDR1 SGDLS, CDR2 YYNGEE. The CDR3 length is 14 residues. After removal of 9 bases from V and 3 bases from J, the junction contained 11 bases not matched to a gene. The CDR3 spells CAIPSGGQVYEQYF. The DNA of the CDR3 is TGTGCCATCCCGTCGGGGGGGCAAGTCTACGAGCAGTACTTC.

This clone came up a few times. CDR3 sequence reads: CASSQDPGGTSPLHF. The DNA of the CDR3 is TGTGCCAGCAGCCAAGATCCAGGGGGTACTTCACCCCTCCACTTT. The rearrangement uses TRBV4-2 and TRBJ1-6; 7 bases are a match to TRBD1. The ends lost 0 bases at V and 9 bases at J; junction bases unmatched: 5. The CDR3 is 15 residues long. The germline gives CDR1 LGHNA, CDR2 YNFKEQ.

The chain uses TRBV9 and TRBJ1-6; D gene uncertain. The CDR3 is 14 residues long. Germline V lookup: CDR1 SGDLS, CDR2 YYNGEE. The V gene lost 3 bases and the J gene lost 7 bases, with 11 bases spanning the gap. The CDR3 coding sequence is TGTGCCAGCAGCGCCCTCGGGTCAAATTCACCCCTCCACTTT. This translates into CASSALGSNSPLHF.

Concerning this clone: Other DNA sequences within the sample encode an identical CDR3. The gene calls are TRBV28 and TRBJ2-5; TRBD1 is a possible D gene (5 bases). V shed 6 bases and J shed 1 base, with 9 bases lying between them. The CDR3 spans 13 residues. Germline loops: CDR1 MDHEN, CDR2 SYDVKM. In DNA form, the CDR3 reads TGTGCCAGCAGCCGACAGCTCCAAGAGACCCAGTACTTC. It is translated as CASSRQLQETQYF.

The V call is TRBV28, the J call TRBJ2-2, with a tentative D call TRBD1 (5 bases). In germline, CDR1 is MDHEN, CDR2 SYDVKM. The CDR3 length is 12 residues. The V gene lost 2 bases and the J gene lost 7 bases, with 5 bases spanning the gap. The CDR3 sequence: CASSLRGGELFF. CDR3 sequence (DNA): TGTGCCAGCAGTTTAAGGGGCGGGGAGCTGTTTTTT. Filled out from reference TRBV28 and TRBJ2-2, the complete variable domain reads DVKVTQSSRYLVKRTGEKVFLECVQDMDHENMFWYRQDPGLGLRLIYFSYDVKMKEKGDIPEGYSVSREKKERFSLILESASTNQTSMYLCASSLRGGELFFGEGSRLTVL.